Listed below are T cell receptor beta chains from one sample, sequenced in a study of blood T cells in healthy people across ages. TCRdb re-derived calls from the 5' RACE reads in MiXCR, one entry per CDR3 protein. In the table there are just under 550,000 distinct CDR3 sequences, less than 25% of which are singletons. These data also featured in a second study, about T cells of mothers and their children.

Sequencing was done on a sample of blood. These receptors all come from a boy aged 10-17 years in good health. Both conserved end residues are trimmed from each CDR3. Fields, in order: J gene, CDR3 length, V gene, CDR3 protein.

J: TRBJ1-2; length: 12; V: TRBV12-3/TRBV12-4; CDR3: ASSRTGGPYGYT
J: TRBJ2-1; length: 13; V: TRBV2; CDR3: ASSEGVESYNEQF
J: TRBJ2-7; length: 12; V: TRBV24-1; CDR3: ATSDGQISYEQY
J: TRBJ1-3; length: 11; V: TRBV12-3/TRBV12-4; CDR3: ASRGTGLHTIY
J: TRBJ2-7; length: 11; V: TRBV12-3/TRBV12-4; CDR3: ASSPGGTYEQY
J: TRBJ2-3; length: 13; V: TRBV20-1; CDR3: SVPRTSGFTDTQY
J: TRBJ2-2; length: 11; V: TRBV10-3; CDR3: ATCDRSTGELF
J: TRBJ2-7; length: 13; V: TRBV7-2; CDR3: ASSLAPRGEYEQY
J: TRBJ1-1; length: 11; V: TRBV20-1; CDR3: SATSRLNTEAF
J: TRBJ2-5; length: 12; V: TRBV25-1; CDR3: ASGFGTAKETQY
J: TRBJ2-3; length: 11; V: TRBV29-1; CDR3: SVDGVRTDTQY
J: TRBJ2-1; length: 13; V: TRBV29-1; CDR3: SVVEGTSLRNEQF
J: TRBJ2-4; length: 15; V: TRBV2; CDR3: AGSERVAGGSKNIQY
J: TRBJ2-1; length: 16; V: TRBV29-1; CDR3: SVGGRGPHADTDNEQF
J: TRBJ2-3; length: 12; V: TRBV12-3/TRBV12-4; CDR3: ASSFSSGADTQY
J: TRBJ2-5; length: 13; V: TRBV5-5; CDR3: ASSRSRDTQETQY
J: .; length: 13; V: TRBV6-6; CDR3: ASSLVNSGRDEQF
J: TRBJ2-2; length: 13; V: TRBV12-3/TRBV12-4; CDR3: ASTTGGANTGELF
J: TRBJ1-1; length: 10; V: TRBV7-2; CDR3: ASSIDRAEAF
J: TRBJ1-1; length: 11; V: TRBV9; CDR3: ASRRGLNTEAF
J: TRBJ2-3; length: 12; V: TRBV7-2; CDR3: ASRAGYSTDTQY
J: TRBJ1-1; length: 12; V: TRBV7-9; CDR3: ASSTQTGVTEAF
J: TRBJ1-5; length: 12; V: TRBV27; CDR3: ASSLSVSYQPQH
J: TRBJ2-1; length: 13; V: TRBV28; CDR3: ASSSQIANYNEQF
J: TRBJ2-1; length: 11; V: TRBV5-1; CDR3: ASSFTGDTEQF
J: TRBJ2-7; length: 13; V: TRBV28; CDR3: ASSSTAPRPYEQY
J: TRBJ1-4; length: 11; V: TRBV29-1; CDR3: SVEETADEKLF
J: TRBJ2-1; length: 13; V: TRBV6-2/TRBV6-3; CDR3: ASSRGLARFNEQF
J: TRBJ2-7; length: 12; V: TRBV4-3; CDR3: ASSQVNGLGEQY
J: TRBJ1-2; length: 16; V: TRBV7-8; CDR3: ASSLGYLILGGSYGYT
J: TRBJ2-7; length: 12; V: TRBV28; CDR3: ASSSILTGYEQY
J: .; length: 11; V: TRBV20-1; CDR3: SARDPARSEQF
J: .; length: 16; V: TRBV29-1; CDR3: SVEDTNGLAGSRNGQF
J: .; length: 11; V: TRBV5-1; CDR3: ASSFYSGDEQF
J: TRBJ2-5; length: 9; V: TRBV9; CDR3: ASNWLETQY
J: TRBJ1-4; length: 13; V: TRBV12-3/TRBV12-4; CDR3: ASSFDPSTNEKLF
J: TRBJ2-5; length: 15; V: TRBV27; CDR3: ASSLSGAGGGQETQY
J: .; length: 10; V: TRBV29-1; CDR3: SAVTGAYEQY
J: TRBJ1-2; length: 13; V: TRBV27; CDR3: ASSIGPDLNYGYT
J: TRBJ2-7; length: 14; V: TRBV12-3/TRBV12-4; CDR3: ASSLELADPSYEQY
J: TRBJ2-7; length: 12; V: TRBV29-1; CDR3: SVGGQGRHYEQY
J: TRBJ1-2; length: 11; V: TRBV4-1; CDR3: ASSQEEGVGYT
J: TRBJ1-4; length: 10; V: TRBV7-9; CDR3: ASRGGDEKLF
J: TRBJ2-7; length: 12; V: TRBV5-8; CDR3: ASIRSGAAYEQY
J: TRBJ2-2; length: 15; V: TRBV7-9; CDR3: ASSLEFGGLNTGELF
J: TRBJ2-1; length: 12; V: TRBV21-1; CDR3: ASSKVRGHNEQF
J: .; length: 13; V: TRBV5-6; CDR3: ASSPFGSGGYEQY
J: TRBJ2-5; length: 14; V: TRBV12-3/TRBV12-4; CDR3: ASSFYGRERQETQY
J: TRBJ2-2; length: 13; V: TRBV12-3/TRBV12-4; CDR3: ASSFGGTNTGELF
J: TRBJ1-4; length: 12; V: TRBV28; CDR3: ASSAARPNEKLF
J: TRBJ1-2; length: 14; V: TRBV7-9; CDR3: ASSLLVGGQNYGYT
J: TRBJ2-7; length: 12; V: TRBV15; CDR3: ATSRAGGLNEQY
J: TRBJ2-5; length: 13; V: TRBV6-1; CDR3: ASSEATGGEKTQY
J: TRBJ2-1; length: 14; V: TRBV4-3; CDR3: ASSQDHTGNYNEQF
J: TRBJ2-7; length: 13; V: TRBV20-1; CDR3: SASDPAGVLGEQY
J: TRBJ2-5; length: 15; V: TRBV12-3/TRBV12-4; CDR3: ASLSPSLAGGLETQY
J: .; length: 13; V: TRBV10-3; CDR3: AISNTGTAIYEQY
J: .; length: 14; V: TRBV12-3/TRBV12-4; CDR3: ASILSPWTGGETQY